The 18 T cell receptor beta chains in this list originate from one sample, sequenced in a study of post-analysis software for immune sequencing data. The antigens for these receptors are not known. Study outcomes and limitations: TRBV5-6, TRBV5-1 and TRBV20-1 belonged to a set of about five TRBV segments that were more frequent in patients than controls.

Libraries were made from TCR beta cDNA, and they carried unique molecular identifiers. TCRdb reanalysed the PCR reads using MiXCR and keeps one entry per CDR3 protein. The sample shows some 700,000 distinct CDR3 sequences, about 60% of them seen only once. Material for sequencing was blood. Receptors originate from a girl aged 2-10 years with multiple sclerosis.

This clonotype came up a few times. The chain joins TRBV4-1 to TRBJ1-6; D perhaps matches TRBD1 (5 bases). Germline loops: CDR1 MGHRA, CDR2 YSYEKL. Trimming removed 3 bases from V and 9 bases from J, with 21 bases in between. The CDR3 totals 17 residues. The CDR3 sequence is CASSQPQSPGMRSPLHF. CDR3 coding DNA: TGCGCCAGCAGCCAGCCCCAGAGCCCAGGGATGCGTTCACCCCTCCACTTT.

In DNA form, the CDR3 reads TGTGCCATCCGCCAAGGACAGGGGGAAGAGACCCAGTACTTC. It translates to CAIRQGQGEETQYF. The chain is built from TRBV10-3 and TRBJ2-5, with TRBD1 matching 10 bases. CDR3 size: 14 residues. Germline CDR1 reads ENHRY; CDR2 reads SYGVKD. Losses at the gene ends were 8 bases for V and 3 bases for J; bases not matched to a gene: 6.

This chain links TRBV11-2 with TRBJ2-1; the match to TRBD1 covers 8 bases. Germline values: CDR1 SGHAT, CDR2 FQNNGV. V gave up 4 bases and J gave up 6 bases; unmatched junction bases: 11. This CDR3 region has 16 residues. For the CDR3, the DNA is TGTGCCAGCAGCTCCCCCATGGACAGGGTCGTCAATGAGCAGTTCTTC. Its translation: CASSSPMDRVVNEQFF.

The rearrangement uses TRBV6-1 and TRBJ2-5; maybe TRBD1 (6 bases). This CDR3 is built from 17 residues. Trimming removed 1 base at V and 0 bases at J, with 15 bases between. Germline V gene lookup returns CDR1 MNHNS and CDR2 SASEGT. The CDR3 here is CASSEETGRLYQETQYF. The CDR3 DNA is TGTGCCAGCAGTGAAGAGACAGGAAGACTTTACCAAGAGACCCAGTACTTC.

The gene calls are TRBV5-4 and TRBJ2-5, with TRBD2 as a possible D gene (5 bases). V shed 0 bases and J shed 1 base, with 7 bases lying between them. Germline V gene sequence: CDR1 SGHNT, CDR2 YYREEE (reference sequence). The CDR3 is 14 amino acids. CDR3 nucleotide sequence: TGTGCCAGCAGCTTGGTCGGGGTCCAAGAGACCCAGTACTTC. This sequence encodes CASSLVGVQETQYF.

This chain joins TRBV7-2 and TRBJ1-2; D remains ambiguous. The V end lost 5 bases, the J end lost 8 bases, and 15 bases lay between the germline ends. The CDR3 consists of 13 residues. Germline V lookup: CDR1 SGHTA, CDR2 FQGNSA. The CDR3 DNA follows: TGTGCCAGCAGCCCCGCCCCCAGGAAGGGCTACACCTTC. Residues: CASSPAPRKGYTF.

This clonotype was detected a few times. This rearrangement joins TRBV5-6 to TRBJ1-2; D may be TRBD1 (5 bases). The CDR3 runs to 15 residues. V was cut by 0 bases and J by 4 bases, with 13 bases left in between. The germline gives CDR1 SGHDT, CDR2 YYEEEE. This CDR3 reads CASSLAQGRFYGYTF. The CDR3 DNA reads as TGTGCCAGCAGCTTGGCTCAGGGCAGGTTCTATGGCTACACCTTC.

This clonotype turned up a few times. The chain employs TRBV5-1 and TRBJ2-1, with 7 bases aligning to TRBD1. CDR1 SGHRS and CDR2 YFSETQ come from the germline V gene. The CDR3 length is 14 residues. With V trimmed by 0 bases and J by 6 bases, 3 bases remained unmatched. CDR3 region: CASSLARQGNEQFF. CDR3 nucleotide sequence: TGCGCCAGCAGCTTGGCCCGACAGGGCAATGAGCAGTTCTTC.

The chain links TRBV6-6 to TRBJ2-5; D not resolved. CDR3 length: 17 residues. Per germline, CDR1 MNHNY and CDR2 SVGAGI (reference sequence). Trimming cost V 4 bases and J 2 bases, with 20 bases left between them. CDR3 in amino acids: CASSWSRRQEGQETQYF. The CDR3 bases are TGTGCCAGCAGTTGGAGTAGGCGACAAGAAGGACAAGAGACCCAGTACTTC.

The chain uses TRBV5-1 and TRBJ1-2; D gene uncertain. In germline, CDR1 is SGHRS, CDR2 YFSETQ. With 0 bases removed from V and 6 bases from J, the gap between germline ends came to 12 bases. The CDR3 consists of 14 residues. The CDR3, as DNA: TGCGCCAGCAGCTTGGCCAAGGCAGGAGATGGCTACACCTTC. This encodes CASSLAKAGDGYTF.

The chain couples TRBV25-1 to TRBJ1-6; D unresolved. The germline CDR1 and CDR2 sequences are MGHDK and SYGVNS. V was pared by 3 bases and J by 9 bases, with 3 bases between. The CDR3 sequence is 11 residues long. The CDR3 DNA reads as TGTGCCAGCAGTGACGGTTCACCCCTCCACTTT. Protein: CASSDGSPLHF.

The CDR3 loop is CASSVGQGNTDTQYF. The CDR3 DNA reads as TGTGCCAGCAGCGTCGGACAGGGAAACACAGATACGCAGTATTTT. The chain carries TRBV7-2 and TRBJ2-3, with 8 bases identical to TRBD1. Germline CDR1 SGHTA, CDR2 FQGNSA. Losses at the gene ends were 5 bases for V and 2 bases for J; bases not matched to a gene: 6. This CDR3 has 15 residues.

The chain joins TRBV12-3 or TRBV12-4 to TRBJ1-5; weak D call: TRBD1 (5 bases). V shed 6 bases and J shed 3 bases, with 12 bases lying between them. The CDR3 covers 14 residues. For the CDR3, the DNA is TGTGCCAGCAGATTCGGGGGTGCCAATCAGCCCCAGCATTTT. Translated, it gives CASRFGGANQPQHF.

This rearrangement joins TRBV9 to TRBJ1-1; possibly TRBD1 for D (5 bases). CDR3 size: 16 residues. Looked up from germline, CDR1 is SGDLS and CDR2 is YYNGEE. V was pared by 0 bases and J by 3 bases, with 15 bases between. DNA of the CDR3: TGTGCCAGCAGCGTAGATTTTCAGGGAATACACACTGAAGCTTTCTTT. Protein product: CASSVDFQGIHTEAFF.

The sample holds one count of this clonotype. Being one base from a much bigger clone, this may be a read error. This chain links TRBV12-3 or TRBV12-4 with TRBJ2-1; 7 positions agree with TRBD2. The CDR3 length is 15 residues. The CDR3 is CAGSFGGSSYNEQFF. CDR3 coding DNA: TGTGCCGGCAGTTTTGGCGGGAGCTCCTACAATGAGCAGTTCTTC.

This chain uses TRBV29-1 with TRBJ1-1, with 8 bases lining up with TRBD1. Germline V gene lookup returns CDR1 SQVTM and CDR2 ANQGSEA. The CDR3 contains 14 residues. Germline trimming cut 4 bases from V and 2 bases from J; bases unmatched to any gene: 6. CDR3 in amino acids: CSVVTGEGNTEAFF. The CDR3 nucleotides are TGCAGCGTTGTGACAGGGGAGGGTAACACTGAAGCTTTCTTT.

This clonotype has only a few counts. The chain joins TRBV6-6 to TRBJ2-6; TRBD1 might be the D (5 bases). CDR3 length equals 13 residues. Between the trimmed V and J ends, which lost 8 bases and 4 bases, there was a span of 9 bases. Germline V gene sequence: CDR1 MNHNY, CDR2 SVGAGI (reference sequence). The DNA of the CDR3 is TGTGCCAGCGGAACAGGAGGGGCCAACGTCCTGACTTTC. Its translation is CASGTGGANVLTF.

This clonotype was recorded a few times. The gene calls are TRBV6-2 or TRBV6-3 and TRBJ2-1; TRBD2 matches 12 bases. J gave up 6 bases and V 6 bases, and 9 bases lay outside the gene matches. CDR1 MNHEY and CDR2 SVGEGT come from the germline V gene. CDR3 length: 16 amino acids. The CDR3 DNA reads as TGTGCCAGCAGCCAAAAACTAGCGGGGGGTGGCAATGAGCAGTTCTTC. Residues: CASSQKLAGGGNEQFF.